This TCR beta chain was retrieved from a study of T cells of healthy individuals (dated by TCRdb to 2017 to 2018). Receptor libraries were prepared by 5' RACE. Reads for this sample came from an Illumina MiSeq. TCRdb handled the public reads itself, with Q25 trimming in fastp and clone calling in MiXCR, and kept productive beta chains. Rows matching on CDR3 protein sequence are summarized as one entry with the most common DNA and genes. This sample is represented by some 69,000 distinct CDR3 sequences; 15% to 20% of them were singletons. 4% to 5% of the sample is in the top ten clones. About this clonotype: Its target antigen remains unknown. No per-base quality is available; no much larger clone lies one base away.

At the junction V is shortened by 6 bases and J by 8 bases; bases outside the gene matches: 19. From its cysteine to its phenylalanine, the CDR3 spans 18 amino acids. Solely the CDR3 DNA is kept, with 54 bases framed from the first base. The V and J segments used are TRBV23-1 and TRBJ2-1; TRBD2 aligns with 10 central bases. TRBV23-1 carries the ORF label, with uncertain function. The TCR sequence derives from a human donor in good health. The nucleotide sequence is TGCGCCAGCAGACCCACCGATGTTAGCGGGAGGCGGGTCGATGAGCAGTTCTTC. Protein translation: CASRPTDVSGRRVDEQFF.